This T cell receptor (beta chain) came from a study of tumor and adjacent non-tumor tissue in lung cancer (dated by TCRdb to 2016 to 2019). For the wider study: Patients with adenocarcinoma (around 13), squamous cell carcinoma (2) and small cell lung cancer (1) were included in the cohort. Ages among the 15 or so patients ranged from roughly 31 to 76 years, there were about ten men and 5 women, and disease was at TNM stage I to III. Sequencing generated a total of more than 95,000,000 productive TCRbeta reads, averaging about 4.2 million reads per sample. Using bulk TCRbeta repertoires from around 14 lung cancer patients, the study set lung tumor tissue side by side with matched distant non-tumor lung tissue. More than 25 paired specimens, one tumor and one normal lung sample per patient, were profiled by TCRbeta CDR3 sequencing.

Findings and caveats that apply to the study as a whole: Tumor tissue showed significantly higher TCR diversity (inverse Simpson) than normal lung tissue, at 431.37 vs 166.20 (P = 0.0075, Mann-Whitney U test). Younger patients had significantly higher TCR diversity, and higher tumor TCR diversity was associated with shorter overall and disease-free survival. The top 100 clones accounted for a significantly larger cumulative portion of the repertoire in normal lung than in tumor tissue. Neither the sequencing platform nor unique molecular identifiers are named or mentioned anywhere in the methods. Peripheral blood was not sequenced, so blood TCRbeta repertoires were not examined in the lung cancer patients of the study. With only about 16 patients in the cohort, the authors noted that larger samples and more detailed clinical data are needed.

V loses 5 bases at its end and J loses 4 bases; junction bases beyond the gene matches: 9. The germline V gene sets CDR1 to SGHTA and CDR2 to FQGNSA. The CDR3 numbers 15 residues from cysteine through phenylalanine. Kept here is only the CDR3 DNA, which spans 45 bases and is read in frame from base 1. The library was built by means of multiplex PCR. TCRdb lists the instrument as Illumina HiSeq 2500. TCRbeta libraries were constructed through three rounds of nested PCR with primers (Table S4) according to protocols adapted from ARM-PCR. Before sequencing, PCR products of 200-500 bp were cut from the gel and purified using the QIAquick gel extraction kit. As for how the authors treated the data: Reads were cleaned using Trimmomatic, were merged into complete CDR3 sequences using FLASH, and were assigned to V(D)J germline segments using MiTCR. VDJtools was used to compute clonal diversity as the inverse Simpson's index. Productive reads were defined as in-frame sequences without a premature stop codon. The public reads were run again by TCRdb, first through fastp at Q25 and then through MiXCR, and only productive beta chains were kept. Duplicate CDR3 protein sequences are folded into a single record with the most common DNA and genes. TCRdb's processing, not the authors' own work, is the source of the V and J calls. Recorded for this sample are approximately 90,000 distinct CDR3 sequences; 75% to 85% of them occurred a single time. The ten top clones hold roughly 22% of the sample.

RNA was isolated from bulk, unsorted tissue, and RNA quality was assessed with a NanoDrop ND-1000 and an Agilent 2100. Normal lung samples were distant non-tumor tissue taken more than 3 cm from the tumor edge. Newly diagnosed lung cancer patients without prior chemotherapy who had been admitted for thoracic surgery in China between August and November 2014 were enrolled as donors. The study excluded patients who had received radiotherapy or chemotherapy before or who had another cancer at the same time. Surgical tissue pieces of roughly 1-2.1 cm3 were preserved in RNAlater solution and stored at -80 °C until use. Points on this clonotype: This receptor's antigen is unknown. A much larger clone lies one base from this, so it may be a read error.

The V gene is TRBV7-2 and the J gene is TRBJ2-3, and TRBD1 matches 7 of the central bases. The sample taken for sequencing was distant non-tumor lung tissue. This TCR derives from a woman aged 50 to 60 with non-small cell lung cancer. The sequenced DNA: TGTGCCAGCAGCCCGGACCGGACAGGCCCAGATACGCAGTATTTT. Its product reads: CASSPDRTGPDTQYF.